This T cell receptor beta chain was identified during a study of blood T cell repertoires in COVID-19. CDR3 size: 15 residues. Germline loops: CDR1 SNHLY, CDR2 FYNNEI. The junction had 7 bases not matched to a gene; V was cut back by 2 bases and J by 8 bases. The assay was immunoSEQ multiplex PCR, and TCRdb's table has in-frame clones only and misses some. The sample lists more than 300,000 clones, 70% to 90% occurring once. This clone was counted once. Input material: peripheral blood. The TCR sequence derives from a man in his late teens or twenties who had recovered from COVID-19. V usage is TRBV2 and J usage is TRBJ2-1; 9 positions match TRBD2. The CDR3 bases are TGTGCCAGCAGTGAAAGCGGCGGGGGGGGCGATGAGCAGTTCTTC. Its protein product is CASSESGGGGDEQFF.